This TCR beta chain was found in a study of shared clonotypes between healthy human individuals. The CDR3 loop spans 15 amino acids. CDR1 is MNHNS, CDR2 SASEGT, per germline. Trimming removed 10 bases at V and 4 bases at J, with 23 bases between. As defined, naive CD8 cells were CD45RO-negative and positively selected for CCR7, with terminally differentiated effector memory CD45RA+ cells excluded. Sequencing used immunoSEQ multiplex PCR; TCRdb keeps in-frame clones, though not all of them. This sample carries some 800,000 clones, about 91% of them seen once, and the ten largest clones take less than 25%.

V usage is TRBV6-1 and J usage is TRBJ2-7, with a possible D match to TRBD1 (5 bases). The material sequenced was naive CD8+ T cells sorted from blood. The sequence was collected from a man under 40 in good health. As DNA, the CDR3 is TGTGCCACCAGGACGGAAGGGGTCGGCTCGTACGAGCAGTACTTC. Its translation is CATRTEGVGSYEQYF.